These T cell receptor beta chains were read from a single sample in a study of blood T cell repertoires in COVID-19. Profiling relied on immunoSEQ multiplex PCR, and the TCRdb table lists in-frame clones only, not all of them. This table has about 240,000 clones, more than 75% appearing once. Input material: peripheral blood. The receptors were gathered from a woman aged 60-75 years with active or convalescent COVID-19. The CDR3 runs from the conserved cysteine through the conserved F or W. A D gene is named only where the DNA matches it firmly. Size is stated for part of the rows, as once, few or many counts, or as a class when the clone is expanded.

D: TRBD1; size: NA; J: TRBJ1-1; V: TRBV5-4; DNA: TGTGCCAGCAGCTTGGGGACAGGGGTGAACACTGAAGCTTTCTTT; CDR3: CASSLGTGVNTEAFF
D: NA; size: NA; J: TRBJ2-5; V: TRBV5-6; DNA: TGTGCCAGCAGCTCGCAAGAGACCCAGTACTTC; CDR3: CASSSQETQYF
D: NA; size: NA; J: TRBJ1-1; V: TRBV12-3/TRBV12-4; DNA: TGTGCCAGCAGTTTAGTGTCCGGGGTAGCTTTCTTT; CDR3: CASSLVSGVAFF
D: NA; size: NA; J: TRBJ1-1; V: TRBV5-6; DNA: TGTGCCAGCAGTTCTCAAACGGGGGGGAACACTGAAGCTTTCTTT; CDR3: CASSSQTGGNTEAFF
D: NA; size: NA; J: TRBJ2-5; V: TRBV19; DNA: TGTGCCAGTAGTATAGATCCCCGAGAGACCCAGTACTTC; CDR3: CASSIDPRETQYF
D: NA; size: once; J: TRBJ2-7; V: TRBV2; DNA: TGTGCCAGCAGGGGGCTCTTGGAGCAGTACTTC; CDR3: CASRGLLEQYF
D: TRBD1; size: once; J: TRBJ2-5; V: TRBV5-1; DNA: TGCGCCAGCAGCAACGGACAGGGGGCGGGGACCCAGTACTTC; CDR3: CASSNGQGAGTQYF
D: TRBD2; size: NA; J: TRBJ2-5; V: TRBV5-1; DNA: TGCGCCAGCAGCTTGGAGGCTAGCGGGGGGGTGCGAGAGACCCAGTACTTC; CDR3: CASSLEASGGVRETQYF
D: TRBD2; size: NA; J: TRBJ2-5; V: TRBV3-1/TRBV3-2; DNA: TGTGCCAGCAGCGGGGGGGAATCGATTGGAGAGACCCAGTACTTC; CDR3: CASSGGESIGETQYF
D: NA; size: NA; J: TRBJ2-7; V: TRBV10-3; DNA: TGTGCCATCAGTGAGCGGGGGAGCTCCTACGAGCAGTACTTC; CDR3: CAISERGSSYEQYF
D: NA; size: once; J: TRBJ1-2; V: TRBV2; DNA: TGTGCCAGTGACGGGGGGACACCATATGGCTACACCTTC; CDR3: CASDGGTPYGYTF
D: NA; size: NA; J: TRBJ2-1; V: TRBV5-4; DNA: TGTGCCAGCAGCTTGGTACAGGGGGGGGGCTCCTACAATGAGCAGTTCTTC; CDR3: CASSLVQGGGSYNEQFF
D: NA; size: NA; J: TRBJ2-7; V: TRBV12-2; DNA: TGTGCAAGTCGCCATAATACGGGGACCTACGAGCAGTACTTC; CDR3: CASRHNTGTYEQYF
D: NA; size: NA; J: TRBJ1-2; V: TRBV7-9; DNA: TGTGCCAGCAGCTCCGCGGGTGAGGTTGACTATGGCTACACCTTC; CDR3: CASSSAGEVDYGYTF
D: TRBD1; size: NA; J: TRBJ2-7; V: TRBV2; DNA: TGTGCCAGCACTCCCGGGACAGACTCCTACGAGCAGTACTTC; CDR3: CASTPGTDSYEQYF
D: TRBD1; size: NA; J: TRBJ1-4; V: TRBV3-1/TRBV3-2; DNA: TGTGCCAGCAGCCACGGACCGGACAGGGGGCCTGAAAAACTGTTTTTT; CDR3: CASSHGPDRGPEKLFF
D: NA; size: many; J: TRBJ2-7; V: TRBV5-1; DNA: TGCGCCAGCAGCTTGGGGTCTAGTTTAGCCGAGCAGTACTTC; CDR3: CASSLGSSLAEQYF
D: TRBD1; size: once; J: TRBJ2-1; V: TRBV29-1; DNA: TGCAGCGTTGAACCCGGGACAGGGGCCATCAATGAGCAGTTCTTC; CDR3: CSVEPGTGAINEQFF
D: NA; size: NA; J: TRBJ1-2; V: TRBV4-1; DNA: TGCGCCAGCAGCGAACGGGGGTCTGGCTACACCTTC; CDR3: CASSERGSGYTF
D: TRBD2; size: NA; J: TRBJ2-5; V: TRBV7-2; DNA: TGTGCCACGAAACAGGGACTAGCGACGTCTGAGACCCAGTACTTC; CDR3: CATKQGLATSETQYF
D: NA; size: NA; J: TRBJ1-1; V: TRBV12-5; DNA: TGTGCTAGTGGTCTGGGAGAGGGTACTGAAGCTTTCTTT; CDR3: CASGLGEGTEAFF
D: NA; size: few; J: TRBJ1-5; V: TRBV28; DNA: TGTGCCAGCAGTTTTCGGGGGACGAATCAGCCCCAGCATTTT; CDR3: CASSFRGTNQPQHF
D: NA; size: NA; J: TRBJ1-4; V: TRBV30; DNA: TGTGCCTGGAGTAATCCAGGGAATGAAAAACTGTTTTTT; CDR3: CAWSNPGNEKLFF
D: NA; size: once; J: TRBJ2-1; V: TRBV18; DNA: TGTGCCAGCTCACCACCGAGAGGCGGTAATGATGAGCAGTTCTTC; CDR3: CASSPPRGGNDEQFF
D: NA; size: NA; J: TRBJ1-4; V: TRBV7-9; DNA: TGTGCCAGCAGGGCCCAAGGGGGTTACAATGAAAAACTGTTTTTT; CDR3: CASRAQGGYNEKLFF
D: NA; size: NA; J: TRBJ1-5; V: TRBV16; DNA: TGTGCCAGCAGCCAATCCTATAAGGTTGGAGGGCCCCAGCATTTT; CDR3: CASSQSYKVGGPQHF
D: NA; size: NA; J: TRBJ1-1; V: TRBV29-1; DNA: TGCAGCGCGCGGGGACTGGGCACTGAAGCTTTCTTT; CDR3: CSARGLGTEAFF
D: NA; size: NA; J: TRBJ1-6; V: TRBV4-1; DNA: TGCGCCAGCAGCCAAGCCACAGGGTTAACCCATCTAGGGTATTCACCCCTCCACTTT; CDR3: CASSQATGLTHLGYSPLHF
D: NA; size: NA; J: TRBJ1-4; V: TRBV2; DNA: TGTGCCAGCAGTGAAGTGAGTGAGAGGGATGAAAAACTGTTTTTT; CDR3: CASSEVSERDEKLFF
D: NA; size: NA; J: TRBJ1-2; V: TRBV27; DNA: TGTGCCAGCAGTTTATCGGGCCTCCGGGAGGGGGGCTACACCTTC; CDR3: CASSLSGLREGGYTF
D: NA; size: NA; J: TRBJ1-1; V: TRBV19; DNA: TGTGCCAGTAGTATCTTGGGGGAGGCGGCTTTCTTT; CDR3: CASSILGEAAFF
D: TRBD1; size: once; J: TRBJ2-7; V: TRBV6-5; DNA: TGTGCCAGCAGTCCCCGGGACAGGGGCCCCTACGAGCAGTACTTC; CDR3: CASSPRDRGPYEQYF
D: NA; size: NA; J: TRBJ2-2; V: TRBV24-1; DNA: TGTGCCACCAGTGATCTAGGGGGGGCCGGGGAGCTGTTTTTT; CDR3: CATSDLGGAGELFF
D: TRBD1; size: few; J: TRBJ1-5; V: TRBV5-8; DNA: TGTGCCAGCAGCTCCCAGGACCTAACAGGGGGTCGCAATCAGCCCCAGCATTTT; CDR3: CASSSQDLTGGRNQPQHF
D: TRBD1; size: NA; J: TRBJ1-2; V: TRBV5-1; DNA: TGCACCAGCAGCTCGGGACAGGGCGTCCCTGCTAACTATGGCTACACCTTC; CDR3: CTSSSGQGVPANYGYTF
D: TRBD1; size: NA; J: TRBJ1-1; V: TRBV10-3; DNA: TGTGCCATCACCCAGGGGGCTCGGAGCACTGAAGCTTTCTTT; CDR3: CAITQGARSTEAFF
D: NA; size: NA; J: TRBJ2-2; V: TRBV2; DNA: TGTGCCAGCAGTGGTCAGGGAATAGGCACCGGGGAGCTGTTTTTT; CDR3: CASSGQGIGTGELFF
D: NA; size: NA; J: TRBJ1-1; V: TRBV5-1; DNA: TGCGCCAGCAGCTTGAGGGCAGGGAGGGGGAACACTGAAGCTTTCTTT; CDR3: CASSLRAGRGNTEAFF
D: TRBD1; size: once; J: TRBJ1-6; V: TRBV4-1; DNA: TGCGCCAGCAGCCCGGGACAGGGAAATTCACCCCTCCACTTT; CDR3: CASSPGQGNSPLHF
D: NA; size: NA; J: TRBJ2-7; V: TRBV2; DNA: TGTGCCAGCCGCCGAAGTATCGGGCAGTACTTC; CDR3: CASRRSIGQYF
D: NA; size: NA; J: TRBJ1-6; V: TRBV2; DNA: TGTGCCAGCAGACCTGACACTTCACCCCTCCACTTT; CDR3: CASRPDTSPLHF
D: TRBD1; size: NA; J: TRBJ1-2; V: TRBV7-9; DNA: TGTGCCAGCAGCTTAGCTGGGGGGACAGGGGGAACCTACTATGGCTACACCTTC; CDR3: CASSLAGGTGGTYYGYTF
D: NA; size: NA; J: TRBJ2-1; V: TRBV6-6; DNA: TGTGCCAGCAGGGAGGCCGGGGTTACCTACAATGAGCAGTTCTTC; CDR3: CASREAGVTYNEQFF
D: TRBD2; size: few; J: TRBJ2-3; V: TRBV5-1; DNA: TGCGCCAGCAGCACAACTAGCGGTCTAGATACGCAGTATTTT; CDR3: CASSTTSGLDTQYF
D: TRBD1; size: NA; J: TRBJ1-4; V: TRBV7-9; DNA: TGTGCCAGCAGCGCACAGGGGTCAACTAATGAAAAACTGTTTTTT; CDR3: CASSAQGSTNEKLFF
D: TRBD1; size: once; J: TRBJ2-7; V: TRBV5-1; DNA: TGCGCCAGCAGCACGGACAGGGGGGGCTCCTACGAGCAGTACTTC; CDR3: CASSTDRGGSYEQYF
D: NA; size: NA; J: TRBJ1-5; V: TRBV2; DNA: TGTGCCAGCACCCCACACGTCGCCAGGAATCAGCCCCAGCATTTT; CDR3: CASTPHVARNQPQHF
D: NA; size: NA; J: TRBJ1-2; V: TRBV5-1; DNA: TGCGCCAGCAGCTTGGATCAGGCTAACTATGGCTACACCTTC; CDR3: CASSLDQANYGYTF
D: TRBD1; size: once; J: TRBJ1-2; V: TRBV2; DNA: TGTGCCAGCATAGACCGACCAGACAGGGCAAACTATGGCTACACCTTC; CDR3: CASIDRPDRANYGYTF
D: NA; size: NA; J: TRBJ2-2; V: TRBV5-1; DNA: TGCGCCAGCAGCCCCTCGGAGGGGAGGAACACCGGGGAGCTGTTTTTT; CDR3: CASSPSEGRNTGELFF
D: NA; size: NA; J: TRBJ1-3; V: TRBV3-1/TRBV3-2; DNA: TGTGCCAGCAGCCAAGAAGGGGACACCCGGCATTTT; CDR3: CASSQEGDTRHF
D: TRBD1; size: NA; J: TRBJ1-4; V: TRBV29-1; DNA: TGCAGCGTTGAGGGGACAGGGAGTGAAAAACTGTTTTTT; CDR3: CSVEGTGSEKLFF
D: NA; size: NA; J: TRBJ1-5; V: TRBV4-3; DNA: TGCGCCAGCAGCCAAGATGGGGGGATTCAGCCCCAGCATTTT; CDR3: CASSQDGGIQPQHF
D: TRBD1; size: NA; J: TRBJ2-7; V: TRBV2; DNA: TGTGCCAGCAGAGGGACAGGGGGGCGCTACGAGCAGTACTTC; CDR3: CASRGTGGRYEQYF
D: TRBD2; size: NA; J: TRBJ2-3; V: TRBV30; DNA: TGTGCCTGGAGCAGGAGCGGGGGAACCACTTTCACAGATACGCAGTATTTT; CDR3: CAWSRSGGTTFTDTQYF
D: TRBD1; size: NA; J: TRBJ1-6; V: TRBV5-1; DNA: TGCGCCAGCAGCACGGACAGGTCTTACGGCTCCTATAATTCACCCCTCCACTTT; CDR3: CASSTDRSYGSYNSPLHF
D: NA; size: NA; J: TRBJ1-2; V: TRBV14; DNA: TGTGCCAGCAGCCAAGATTTGGGGACAAACTATGGCTACACCTTC; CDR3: CASSQDLGTNYGYTF
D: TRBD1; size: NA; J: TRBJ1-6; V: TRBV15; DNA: TGTGCCACCAGAAACCTGGAGGGACAGTCGAAAACATTTAATTCACCCCTCCACTTT; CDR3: CATRNLEGQSKTFNSPLHF
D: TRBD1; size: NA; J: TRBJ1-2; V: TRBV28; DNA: TGTGCCAGCAGTAGGACAGGGGGAATGGGCTACACCTTC; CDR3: CASSRTGGMGYTF